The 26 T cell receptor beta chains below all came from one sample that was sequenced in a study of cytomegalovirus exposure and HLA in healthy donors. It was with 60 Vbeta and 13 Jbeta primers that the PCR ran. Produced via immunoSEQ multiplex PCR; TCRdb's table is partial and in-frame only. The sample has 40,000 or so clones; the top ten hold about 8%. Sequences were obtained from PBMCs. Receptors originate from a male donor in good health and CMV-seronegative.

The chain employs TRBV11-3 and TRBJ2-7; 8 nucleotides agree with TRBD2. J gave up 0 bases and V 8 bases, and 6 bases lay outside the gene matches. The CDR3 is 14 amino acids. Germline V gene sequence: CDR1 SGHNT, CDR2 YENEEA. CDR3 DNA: TGTGCCAGCTTCAGCGGGGGAAGCTCCTACGAGCAGTACTTC. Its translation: CASFSGGSSYEQYF. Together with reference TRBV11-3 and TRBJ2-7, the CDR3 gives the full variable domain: EAGVVQSPRYKIIEKKQPVAFWCNPISGHNTLYWYLQNLGQGPELLIRYENEEAVDDSQLPKDRFSAERLKGVDSTLKIQPAELGDSAVYLCASFSGGSSYEQYFGPGTRLTVT.

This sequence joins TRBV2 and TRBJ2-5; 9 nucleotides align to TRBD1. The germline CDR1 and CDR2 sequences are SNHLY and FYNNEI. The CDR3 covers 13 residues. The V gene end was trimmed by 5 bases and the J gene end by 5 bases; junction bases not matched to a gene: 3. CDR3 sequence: CASSLDRGETQYF. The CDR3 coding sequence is TGTGCCAGCAGTCTAGACAGGGGGGAGACCCAGTACTTC.

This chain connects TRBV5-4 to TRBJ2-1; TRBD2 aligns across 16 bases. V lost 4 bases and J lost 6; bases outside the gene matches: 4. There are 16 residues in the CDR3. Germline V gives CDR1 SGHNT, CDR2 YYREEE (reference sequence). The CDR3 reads CASSGGTSGRANEQFF. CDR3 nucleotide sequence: TGTGCCAGCAGCGGCGGGACTAGCGGGAGGGCCAATGAGCAGTTCTTC.

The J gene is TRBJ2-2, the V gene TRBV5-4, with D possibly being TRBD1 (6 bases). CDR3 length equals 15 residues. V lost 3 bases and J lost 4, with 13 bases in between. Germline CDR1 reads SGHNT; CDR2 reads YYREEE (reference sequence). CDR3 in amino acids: CASSSQDRVTGELFF. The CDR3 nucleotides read TGTGCCAGCAGCTCCCAGGACAGAGTCACCGGGGAGCTGTTTTTT.

The CDR3 reads CASTFAAGGYTF. The CDR3 nucleotides read TGTGCCAGCACCTTCGCGGCCGGGGGCTACACCTTC. The V and J genes are TRBV9 and TRBJ1-2; D gene ambiguous. In germline, CDR1 is SGDLS, CDR2 YYNGEE. The CDR3 is made up of 12 amino acids. Between the trimmed V and J ends, which lost 6 bases and 8 bases, there was a span of 14 bases.

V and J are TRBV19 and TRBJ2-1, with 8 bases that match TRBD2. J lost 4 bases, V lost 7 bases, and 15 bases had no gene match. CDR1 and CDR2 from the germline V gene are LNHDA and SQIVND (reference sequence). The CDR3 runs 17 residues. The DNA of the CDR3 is TGTGCCAGTAACGACCCCGGGACTAGTCCGAGTTACAATGAGCAGTTCTTC. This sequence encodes CASNDPGTSPSYNEQFF.

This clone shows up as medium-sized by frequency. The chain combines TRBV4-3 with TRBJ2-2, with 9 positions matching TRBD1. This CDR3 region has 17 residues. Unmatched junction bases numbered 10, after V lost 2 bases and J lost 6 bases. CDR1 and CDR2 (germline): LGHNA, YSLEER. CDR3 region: CASSQQVEGQGPGELFF. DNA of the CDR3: TGCGCCAGCAGCCAACAGGTGGAGGGACAGGGCCCCGGGGAGCTGTTTTTT.

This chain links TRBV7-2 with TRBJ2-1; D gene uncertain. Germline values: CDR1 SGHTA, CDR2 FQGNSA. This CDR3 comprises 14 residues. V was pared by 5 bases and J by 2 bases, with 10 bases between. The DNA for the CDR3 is TGTGCCAGCAGCCCCACCTCGGCCTACAATGAGCAGTTCTTC. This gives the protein CASSPTSAYNEQFF.

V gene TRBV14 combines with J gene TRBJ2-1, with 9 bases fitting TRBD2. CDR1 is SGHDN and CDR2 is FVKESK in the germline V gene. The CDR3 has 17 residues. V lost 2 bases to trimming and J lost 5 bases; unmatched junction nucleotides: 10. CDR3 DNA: TGTGCCAGCAGCCAAAGGATGGCGGGAGGGTCTGACAATGAGCAGTTCTTC. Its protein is CASSQRMAGGSDNEQFF.

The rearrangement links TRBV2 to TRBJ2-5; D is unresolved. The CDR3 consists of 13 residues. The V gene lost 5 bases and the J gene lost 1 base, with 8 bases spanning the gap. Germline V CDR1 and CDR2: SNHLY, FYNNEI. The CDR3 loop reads CASSFLVQETQYF. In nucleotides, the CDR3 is TGTGCCAGCAGTTTCCTAGTCCAAGAGACCCAGTACTTC.

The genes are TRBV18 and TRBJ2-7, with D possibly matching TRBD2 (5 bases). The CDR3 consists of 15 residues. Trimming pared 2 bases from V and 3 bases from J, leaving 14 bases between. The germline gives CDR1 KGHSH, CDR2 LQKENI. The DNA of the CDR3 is TGTGCCAGCTCACCAGGGGAGCTCTTGGGCTACGAGCAGTACTTC. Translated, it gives CASSPGELLGYEQYF. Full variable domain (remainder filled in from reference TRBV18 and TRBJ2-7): NAGVMQNPRHLVRRRGQEARLRCSPMKGHSHVYWYRQLPEEGLKFMVYLQKENIIDESGMPKERFSAEFPKEGPSILRIQQVVRGDSAAYFCASSPGELLGYEQYFGPGTRLTVT.

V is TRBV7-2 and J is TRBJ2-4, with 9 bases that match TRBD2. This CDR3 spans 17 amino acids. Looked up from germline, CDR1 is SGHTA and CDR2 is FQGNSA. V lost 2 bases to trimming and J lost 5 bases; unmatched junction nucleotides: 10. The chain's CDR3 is CASSLNALAGPQNIQYF. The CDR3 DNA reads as TGTGCCAGCAGCTTAAACGCCCTAGCGGGACCGCAAAACATTCAGTACTTC.

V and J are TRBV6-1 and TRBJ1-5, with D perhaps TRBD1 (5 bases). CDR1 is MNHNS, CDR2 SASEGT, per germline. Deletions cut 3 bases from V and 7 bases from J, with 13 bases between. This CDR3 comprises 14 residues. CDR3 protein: CASSDNQGRQPQHF. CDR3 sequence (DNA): TGTGCCAGCAGTGATAACCAGGGAAGACAGCCCCAGCATTTT.

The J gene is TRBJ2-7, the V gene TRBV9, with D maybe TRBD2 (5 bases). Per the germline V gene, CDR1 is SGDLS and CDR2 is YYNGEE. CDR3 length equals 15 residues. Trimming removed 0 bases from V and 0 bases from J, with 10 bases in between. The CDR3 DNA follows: TGTGCCAGCAGCGTAGCGGGATCTTCCTCCTACGAGCAGTACTTC. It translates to CASSVAGSSSYEQYF. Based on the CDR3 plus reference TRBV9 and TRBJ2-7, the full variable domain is DSGVTQTPKHLITATGQRVTLRCSPRSGDLSVYWYQQSLDQGLQFLIQYYNGEERAKGNILERFSAQQFPDLHSELNLSSLELGDSALYFCASSVAGSSSYEQYFGPGTRLTVT.

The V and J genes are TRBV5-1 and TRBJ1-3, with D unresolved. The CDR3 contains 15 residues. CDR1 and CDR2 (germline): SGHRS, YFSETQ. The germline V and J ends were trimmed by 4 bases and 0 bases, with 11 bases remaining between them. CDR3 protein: CASSASGVSGNTIYF. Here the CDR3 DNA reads TGCGCCAGCAGCGCCTCCGGGGTCTCTGGAAACACCATATATTTT.

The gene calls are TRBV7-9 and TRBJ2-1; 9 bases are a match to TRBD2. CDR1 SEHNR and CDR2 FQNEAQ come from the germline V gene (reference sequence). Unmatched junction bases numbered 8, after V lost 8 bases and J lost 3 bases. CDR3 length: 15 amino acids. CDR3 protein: CASGFPAGGYNEQFF. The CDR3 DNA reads TGTGCCAGCGGATTCCCAGCGGGAGGCTACAATGAGCAGTTCTTC.

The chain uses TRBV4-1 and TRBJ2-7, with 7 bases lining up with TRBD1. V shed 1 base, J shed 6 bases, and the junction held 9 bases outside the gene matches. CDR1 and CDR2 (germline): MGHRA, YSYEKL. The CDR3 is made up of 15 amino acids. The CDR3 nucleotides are TGCGCCAGCAGCCAAGCGGGCAGGGGGAGAGGCGAGCAGTACTTC. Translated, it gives CASSQAGRGRGEQYF.

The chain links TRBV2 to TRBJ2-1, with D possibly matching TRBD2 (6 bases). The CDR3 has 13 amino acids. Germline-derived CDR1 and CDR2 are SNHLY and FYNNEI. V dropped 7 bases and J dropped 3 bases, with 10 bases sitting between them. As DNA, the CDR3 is TGTGCCAGCATGGAGGGACTCTACAATGAGCAGTTCTTC. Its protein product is CASMEGLYNEQFF.

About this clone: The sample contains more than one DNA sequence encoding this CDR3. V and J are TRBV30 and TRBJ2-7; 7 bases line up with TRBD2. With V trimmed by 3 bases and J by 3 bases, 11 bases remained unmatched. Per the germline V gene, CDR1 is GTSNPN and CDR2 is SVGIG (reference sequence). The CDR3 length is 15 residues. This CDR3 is CAWRSTSDSFYEQYF. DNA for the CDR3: TGTGCCTGGAGGTCTACTAGCGATTCCTTCTACGAGCAGTACTTC.

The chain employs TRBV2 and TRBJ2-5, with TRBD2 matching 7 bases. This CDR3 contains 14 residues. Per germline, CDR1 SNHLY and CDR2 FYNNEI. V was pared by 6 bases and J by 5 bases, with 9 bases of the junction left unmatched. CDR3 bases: TGTGCCAGCAGGGCCTTTACTAGCGAGGAGACCCAGTACTTC. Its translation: CASRAFTSEETQYF. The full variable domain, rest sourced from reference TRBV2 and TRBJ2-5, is EPEVTQTPSHQVTQMGQEVILRCVPISNHLYFYWYRQILGQKVEFLVSFYNNEISEKSEIFDDQFSVERPDGSNFTLKIRSTKLEDSAMYFCASRAFTSEETQYFGPGTRLLVL.

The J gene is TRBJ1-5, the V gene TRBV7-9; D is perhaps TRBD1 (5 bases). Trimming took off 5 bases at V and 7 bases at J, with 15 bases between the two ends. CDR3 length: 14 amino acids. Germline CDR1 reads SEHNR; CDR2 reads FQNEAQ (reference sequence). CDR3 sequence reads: CASSPGGGNQPQHF. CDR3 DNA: TGTGCCAGCAGCCCGGGGGGGGGAAACCAGCCCCAGCATTTT.

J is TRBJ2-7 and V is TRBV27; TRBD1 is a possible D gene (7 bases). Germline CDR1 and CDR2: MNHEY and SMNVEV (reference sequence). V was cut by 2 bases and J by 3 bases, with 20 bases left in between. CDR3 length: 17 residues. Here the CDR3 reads CASSLRTRGRGVYEQYF. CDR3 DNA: TGTGCCAGCAGTTTAAGGACCCGGGGCAGGGGGGTCTACGAGCAGTACTTC.

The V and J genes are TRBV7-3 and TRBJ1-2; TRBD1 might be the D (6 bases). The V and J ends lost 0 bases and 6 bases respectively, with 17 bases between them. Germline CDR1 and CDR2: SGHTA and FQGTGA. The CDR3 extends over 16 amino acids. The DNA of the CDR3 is TGTGCCAGCAGCTTAACGGGCTCCGGGACAAGCCATGGCTACACCTTC. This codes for CASSLTGSGTSHGYTF.

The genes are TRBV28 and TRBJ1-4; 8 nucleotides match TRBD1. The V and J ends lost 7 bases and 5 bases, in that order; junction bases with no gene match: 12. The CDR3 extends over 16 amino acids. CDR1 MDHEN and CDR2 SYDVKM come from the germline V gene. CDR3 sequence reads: CASKRVRGLSNEKLFF. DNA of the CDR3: TGTGCCAGCAAAAGGGTCAGGGGGCTCTCGAATGAAAAACTGTTTTTT.

The CDR3 sequence: CASSSSRYNEQFF. For the CDR3, the DNA is TGTGCCAGCAGCTCTTCCCGGTACAATGAGCAGTTCTTC. This chain joins TRBV11-2 and TRBJ2-1, with unresolved D. Trimming removed 4 bases from V and 4 bases from J, with 8 bases in between. The CDR3 is made up of 13 amino acids. Germline CDR1 is SGHAT and CDR2 is FQNNGV.

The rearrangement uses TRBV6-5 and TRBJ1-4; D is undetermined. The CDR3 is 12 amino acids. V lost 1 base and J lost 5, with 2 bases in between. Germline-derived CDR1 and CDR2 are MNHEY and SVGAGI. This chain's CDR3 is CASSYLNEKLFF. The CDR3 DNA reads TGTGCCAGCAGTTACTTAAATGAAAAACTGTTTTTT.